This note documents a single T cell receptor beta chain sequence. No antigen is known for it. The record originates from a study of T-cell memory formation after mild COVID-19. General observations from the study: The appearance of some responding clones in pre-infection memory suggested that cross-reactive memory joined.

TCRdb itself ran the 5' RACE reads through MiXCR, one entry per CDR3 protein. The sample gives over 50,000 distinct CDR3 sequences, over 8.5% of which show up once; 12% is in the top ten. Sequenced material: PBMCs or a T cell subset sorted from them (not recorded which). The sequence was collected from an adult woman who had mild COVID-19 (a few samples of this study predate the infection). Cell type and time point are not known.

This chain's CDR3 is CASSFWDRSTEAFF. The CDR3 DNA reads as TGTGCCAGTAGTTTTTGGGACAGGTCCACTGAAGCTTTCTTT. The rearrangement uses TRBV19 and TRBJ1-1; 8 bases match TRBD1. Trimming cost V 5 bases and J 4 bases; bases outside gene matches: 6. Germline V gene sequence: CDR1 LNHDA, CDR2 SQIVND (reference sequence). The CDR3 has 14 residues.